The 21 T cell receptor beta chains given below trace back to one sample, sequenced in a study of blood T cells in healthy people across ages. Combining a sample-barcoded 5' primer with a J-beta primer mix, a second PCR ran for 7 to 11 cycles. Each CDR3 protein is one row after TCRdb ran MiXCR on the 5' RACE reads. Of roughly 830,000 distinct CDR3 sequences in the sample, approximately 59% were seen once. Sample: blood. The receptor set was obtained from a man between 25 and 39 years old in good health.

The table lists this clonotype with a count of one. The rearrangement links TRBV6-5 to TRBJ2-1; unclear D gene. In germline, CDR1 is MNHEY, CDR2 SVGAGI. This CDR3 has 11 residues. Trimming took 7 bases from V and 9 from J, leaving 10 bases between them. The CDR3 region has the DNA TGTGCCAGCACCCAAGGAAGTGAGCAGTTCTTC. Translation: CASTQGSEQFF.

There are a few counts of this clonotype. The genes are TRBV4-3 and TRBJ2-7; D is possibly TRBD1 (6 bases). Trimming pared 2 bases from V and 0 bases from J, leaving 11 bases between. This CDR3 is built from 15 residues. Germline V gene data show CDR1 as LGHNA and CDR2 as YSLEER. CDR3 amino acids: CASSQLRDNSYEQYF. For the CDR3, the DNA is TGCGCCAGCAGCCAACTCCGGGACAACTCCTACGAGCAGTACTTC.

The gene calls are TRBV20-1 and TRBJ2-3, with TRBD2 matching over 12 bases. The V and J ends lost 0 bases and 6 bases, in that order; junction bases with no gene match: 4. Germline CDR1 and CDR2: DFQATT and SNEGSKA (reference sequence). The CDR3 runs 15 residues. The CDR3: CSARELAGGGDTQYF. As DNA, the CDR3 is TGCAGTGCTAGAGAACTAGCGGGGGGAGGGGATACGCAGTATTTT.

This clonotype was observed once. CDR3: CSVGEGAGTEAFF. CDR3 DNA: TGCAGCGTTGGCGAGGGGGCTGGCACTGAAGCTTTCTTT. The chain joins TRBV29-1 to TRBJ1-1; 7 positions match TRBD1. Trimming at V came to 4 bases and at J to 4 bases, leaving 6 bases not matched to a gene. Germline V gives CDR1 SQVTM, CDR2 ANQGSEA. The CDR3 spans 13 residues.

This sequence joins TRBV4-3 and TRBJ2-3; D is ambiguous. Germline CDR1 LGHNA, CDR2 YSLEER. The CDR3 sequence is 18 residues long. V lost 0 bases and J 5 bases, leaving 21 bases between the germline ends. The CDR3 coding sequence is TGCGCCAGCAGCCAAGAGGGGTGGTTGGGATTGGTGAGAGATACGCAGTATTTT. Its protein product is CASSQEGWLGLVRDTQYF.

This chain uses TRBV28 with TRBJ2-3; D is tentatively TRBD1 or TRBD2 (5 bases each). Germline values: CDR1 MDHEN, CDR2 SYDVKM. The V end was cut by 2 bases, the J end by 1 base, with 10 bases between. CDR3 length: 15 residues. In nucleotides, the CDR3 is TGTGCCAGCAGTTTAGGAGAGGGGCGCACAGATACGCAGTATTTT. Protein product: CASSLGEGRTDTQYF.

The chain is built from TRBV29-1 and TRBJ2-1; 8 nucleotides agree with TRBD1. From germline, CDR1 is SQVTM and CDR2 ANQGSEA. V lost 8 bases, J lost 6 bases, and 9 bases stayed unmatched. CDR3 length equals 13 residues. The CDR3 is CSTRTGIGNEQFF. The CDR3 nucleotides are TGCAGCACCCGGACAGGGATAGGCAATGAGCAGTTCTTC.

The chain has TRBV5-1 and TRBJ2-1, with 7 bases matching TRBD1. The CDR3 totals 15 residues. J was trimmed by 6 bases and V by 0 bases; bases with no gene match: 6. Germline values: CDR1 SGHRS, CDR2 YFSETQ. The CDR3 sequence is CASSLDLAGGNEQFF. CDR3 sequence (DNA): TGCGCCAGCAGCTTGGATCTGGCAGGGGGCAATGAGCAGTTCTTC.

This clonotype was observed once. The V and J genes are TRBV6-1 and TRBJ2-1; 8 bases are a match to TRBD1. J lost 7 bases, V lost 4 bases, and 3 bases had no gene match. This CDR3 has 13 residues. Germline lookup yields CDR1 MNHNS and CDR2 SASEGT. The CDR3 region is CASSGQGWNEQFF. The CDR3 DNA is TGTGCCAGCAGTGGACAGGGGTGGAATGAGCAGTTCTTC.

Only one count was recorded for this clonotype. The CDR3 DNA reads as TGTGCCAGCAGCTTCGGCAGGGTAACGGAGGAGCAGTACTTC. Protein: CASSFGRVTEEQYF. The chain recombines TRBV7-2 with TRBJ2-5; D tentatively fits TRBD1 or TRBD2 (5 bases each). CDR1 SGHTA and CDR2 FQGNSA come from the germline V gene. Trimming took 3 bases from V and 11 from J, leaving 19 bases between them. The CDR3 has 14 amino acids.

The chain recombines TRBV6-6 with TRBJ1-2, with 7 bases identical to TRBD1. CDR3 length: 15 residues. The germline gives CDR1 MNHNY, CDR2 SVGAGI (reference sequence). V shed 7 bases and J 2 bases; nucleotides not matched to a gene: 10. The CDR3 DNA sequence: TGTGCCAGCACCTTACCAAGGGGGCTCAACTATGGCTACACCTTC. Its translation is CASTLPRGLNYGYTF.

This clonotype has only a few counts. This sequence joins TRBV4-3 and TRBJ2-4, with D perhaps TRBD2 (5 bases). Germline values: CDR1 LGHNA, CDR2 YSLEER. Trimming left V 4 bases short and J 8 bases short, with 12 bases between. The CDR3 extends over 13 amino acids. The CDR3 spells CASSPVGADIQYF. The CDR3 DNA sequence: TGCGCCAGCAGCCCCGTGGGAGCTGACATTCAGTACTTC.

The J gene is TRBJ1-6, the V gene TRBV4-3; D not certain. This CDR3 contains 15 residues. Germline V CDR1 and CDR2: LGHNA, YSLEER. Trimming removed 0 bases from V and 4 bases from J, with 7 bases in between. CDR3 DNA sequence: TGCGCCAGCAGCCAAGAAACTGAGTATAATTCACCCCTCCACTTT. Translated: CASSQETEYNSPLHF.

Concerning this clonotype itself: This sequence may be a read error, since a much larger clone differs from it by one base. The chain is built from TRBV5-1 and TRBJ2-6; the D gene could be TRBD1 or TRBD2 (7 bases each). CDR1 and CDR2 (germline): SGHRS, YFSETQ. The CDR3 runs to 17 residues. The CDR3 region is CASSLTGDYSGASVLTF. For the CDR3, the DNA is TGCGCCAGCAGCTTGACAGGGGACTACTCTGGGGCCAGCGTCCTGACTTTC.

In this sample, this clonotype turned up a few times. This chain joins TRBV5-1 and TRBJ2-7; D uncertain. The germline V gene has CDR1 SGHRS and CDR2 YFSETQ. The CDR3 loop spans 16 amino acids. V lost 0 bases and J 5 bases, leaving 18 bases between the germline ends. The CDR3 DNA follows: TGCGCCAGCAGCTTGGCGTTATCGGGCCGTGGGGACGAGCAGTACTTC. It yields the protein CASSLALSGRGDEQYF.

The DNA of the CDR3 is TGCAGTGCTTTAGGGGCTAGCGGTTTCCAAGAGACCCAGTACTTC. This gives the protein CSALGASGFQETQYF. J is TRBJ2-5 and V is TRBV20-1, with 7 bases aligning to TRBD2. This CDR3 has 15 residues. Germline V gene lookup returns CDR1 DFQATT and CDR2 SNEGSKA (reference sequence). With 5 bases clipped from V and 1 base from J, the junction kept 10 bases outside the gene matches.

This chain joins TRBV27 and TRBJ2-3; perhaps TRBD2 as D (5 bases). CDR1 MNHEY and CDR2 SMNVEV come from the germline V gene (reference sequence). This CDR3 region has 14 residues. V lost 3 bases and J lost 5, with 12 bases in between. CDR3 sequence: CASSFGGGGDTQYF. CDR3 in DNA: TGTGCCAGCAGTTTTGGAGGCGGCGGAGATACGCAGTATTTT.

In regard to this clonotype: Germline and junction disagree at one end, which may indicate a read error. The chain is built from TRBV28 and TRBJ2-4; a possible D gene is TRBD1 (6 bases). CDR1 is MDHEN, CDR2 SYDVKM, per germline. The CDR3 is made up of 14 amino acids. The CDR3 coding sequence is TGTGCCAGCAGTTTCAGGACAGTCAAAAACATTCGGTACTTC. Amino acids: CASSFRTVKNIRYF.

The chain uses TRBV5-1 and TRBJ2-5; D remains unclear. The CDR3 is 13 residues long. Trimming left V 1 base short and J 5 bases short, with 9 bases between. Per the germline V gene, CDR1 is SGHRS and CDR2 is YFSETQ. The CDR3 spells CASSLTWWETQYF. Here the CDR3 DNA reads TGCGCCAGCAGCTTGACCTGGTGGGAGACCCAGTACTTC.

This clonotype was observed once. This chain uses TRBV7-3 with TRBJ2-1; D might be TRBD2 (6 bases). CDR1 is SGHTA, CDR2 FQGTGA, per germline. The V end was cut by 5 bases, the J end by 2 bases, with 13 bases between. The CDR3 spans 15 residues. The CDR3 sequence is CASSDPGEPYNEQFF. The CDR3, as DNA: TGTGCCAGCAGCGACCCGGGGGAACCCTACAATGAGCAGTTCTTC.

The V call is TRBV29-1, the J call TRBJ2-7; 8 bases are shared with TRBD2. The germline CDR1 and CDR2 sequences are SQVTM and ANQGSEA. This CDR3 spans 13 amino acids. Unmatched junction bases numbered 4, after V lost 6 bases and J lost 0 bases. The DNA for the CDR3 is TGCAGCGTGGCGGGGGGAACCTCCTACGAGCAGTACTTC. It specifies CSVAGGTSYEQYF.